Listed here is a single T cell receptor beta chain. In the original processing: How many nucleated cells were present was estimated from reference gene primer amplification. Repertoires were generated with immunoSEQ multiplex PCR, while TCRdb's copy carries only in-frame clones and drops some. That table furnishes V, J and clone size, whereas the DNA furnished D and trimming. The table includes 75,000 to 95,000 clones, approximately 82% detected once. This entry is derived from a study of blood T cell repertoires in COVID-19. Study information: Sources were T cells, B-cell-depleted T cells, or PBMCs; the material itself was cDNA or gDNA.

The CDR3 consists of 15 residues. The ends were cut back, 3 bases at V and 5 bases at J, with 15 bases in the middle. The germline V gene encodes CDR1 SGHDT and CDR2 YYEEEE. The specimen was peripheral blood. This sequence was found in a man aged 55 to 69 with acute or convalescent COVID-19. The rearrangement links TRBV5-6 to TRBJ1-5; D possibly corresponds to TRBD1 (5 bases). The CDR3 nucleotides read TGTGCCAGCAGCTCCCGACAGCGCACTCATCAGCCCCAGCATTTT. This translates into CASSSRQRTHQPQHF.